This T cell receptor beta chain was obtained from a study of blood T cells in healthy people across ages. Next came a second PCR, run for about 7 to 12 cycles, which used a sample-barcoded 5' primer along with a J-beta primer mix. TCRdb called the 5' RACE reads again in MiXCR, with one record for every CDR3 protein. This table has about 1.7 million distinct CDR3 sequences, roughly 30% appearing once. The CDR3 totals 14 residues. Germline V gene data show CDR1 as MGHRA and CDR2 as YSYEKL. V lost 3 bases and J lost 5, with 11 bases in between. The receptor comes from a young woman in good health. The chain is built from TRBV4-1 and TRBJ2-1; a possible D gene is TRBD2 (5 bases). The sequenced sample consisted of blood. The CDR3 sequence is CASSHERQNNEQFF. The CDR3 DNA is TGCGCCAGCAGCCATGAGCGGCAAAACAATGAGCAGTTCTTC.